Listed below are T cell receptor beta chains from one sample, sequenced in a study of T cell repertoires in cytomegalovirus infection. Their antigens remain unidentified. TCRdb reprocessed the reads via MiXCR and lists one record per CDR3 protein. The data contain hundreds of thousands of distinct CDR3 sequences, about 33% of them singletons. Sequencing used cultured PBMCs, obtained from culture after CMV antigen stimulation. The receptor set was obtained from a human donor in good health (CMV status not recorded). Some clones in this sample may be carry-over from other donors' samples. Each CDR3 is given with its conserved first and last residue. A D gene is named only where the DNA matches it firmly. The size entry is marked missing in some rows and otherwise reads once, few, many or a size class.

d_gene: TRBD1; abundance: .; v_gene: TRBV19; j_gene: TRBJ2-2; CDR3nt: TGTGCCAGTAGTCTAGCCCGGGACAGGGAAGACACCGGGGAGCTGTTTTTT; CDR3aa: CASSLARDREDTGELFF
d_gene: .; abundance: few; v_gene: TRBV30; j_gene: TRBJ2-3; CDR3nt: TGTGCCTGGAGTGGTAATTTCGGAGATACGCAGTATTTT; CDR3aa: CAWSGNFGDTQYF
d_gene: .; abundance: many; v_gene: TRBV7-2; j_gene: TRBJ1-2; CDR3nt: TGTGCCAGCAGCCCGGGACGGAATTCTAACTATGGCTACACCTTC; CDR3aa: CASSPGRNSNYGYTF
d_gene: .; abundance: few; v_gene: TRBV4-2; j_gene: TRBJ2-7; CDR3nt: TGTGCCAGCAGCCAAGATCAACGGCTAGACAGGCTATCCTACGAGCAGTACTTC; CDR3aa: CASSQDQRLDRLSYEQYF
d_gene: .; abundance: .; v_gene: TRBV6-5; j_gene: TRBJ2-1; CDR3nt: TGTGCCAGCAGCCAACGCTTGGGCAATGAGCAGTTCTTC; CDR3aa: CASSQRLGNEQFF
d_gene: .; abundance: .; v_gene: TRBV19; j_gene: TRBJ2-1; CDR3nt: TGTGCCAGTACGGACTCTTACAATGAGCAGTTCTTC; CDR3aa: CASTDSYNEQFF
d_gene: TRBD2; abundance: .; v_gene: TRBV5-6; j_gene: TRBJ2-1; CDR3nt: TGTGCCAGCAGCCGGACTAGCGGATTCTACAATGAGCAGTTCTTC; CDR3aa: CASSRTSGFYNEQFF
d_gene: TRBD1; abundance: .; v_gene: TRBV7-2; j_gene: TRBJ1-1; CDR3nt: TGTGCCAGCAGCTTAGGCCAGGGGGCCGCTTTCTTT; CDR3aa: CASSLGQGAAFF
d_gene: TRBD2; abundance: few; v_gene: TRBV12-3/TRBV12-4; j_gene: TRBJ2-1; CDR3nt: TGTGCCAGCAGAAGAGGACTAGCGGGAGCATGGGAGCAGTTCTTC; CDR3aa: CASRRGLAGAWEQFF
d_gene: .; abundance: .; v_gene: TRBV7-9; j_gene: TRBJ1-2; CDR3nt: TGTGCCAGCAGCTTAGAACACGGGCCGTATGGCTACACCTTC; CDR3aa: CASSLEHGPYGYTF
d_gene: TRBD2; abundance: few; v_gene: TRBV6-2/TRBV6-3; j_gene: TRBJ2-1; CDR3nt: TGTGCCAGCAGGAAAGGCCTAGCGGGAGGGAGGACCTACAATGAGCAGTTCTTC; CDR3aa: CASRKGLAGGRTYNEQFF
d_gene: TRBD1; abundance: .; v_gene: TRBV18; j_gene: TRBJ2-5; CDR3nt: TGTGCCAGCTCACCACTCCAGGGGGCGAGGGAGACCCAGTACTTC; CDR3aa: CASSPLQGARETQYF
d_gene: TRBD2; abundance: few; v_gene: TRBV7-2; j_gene: TRBJ2-1; CDR3nt: TGTGCCAGCAGCCCAGGACTAGCGAGATTCTACAATGAGCAGTTCTTC; CDR3aa: CASSPGLARFYNEQFF
d_gene: TRBD1; abundance: .; v_gene: TRBV10-3; j_gene: TRBJ1-6; CDR3nt: TGTGCCATCAGTACCACAGGGGGTCGTGGGGATTCACCCCTCCACTTT; CDR3aa: CAISTTGGRGDSPLHF
d_gene: TRBD1; abundance: few; v_gene: TRBV18; j_gene: TRBJ2-1; CDR3nt: TGTGCCAGCTCACCACCGGGACAGGGGAGGAATGAGCAGTTCTTC; CDR3aa: CASSPPGQGRNEQFF
d_gene: TRBD1; abundance: few; v_gene: TRBV11-2; j_gene: TRBJ1-5; CDR3nt: TGTGCCAGCAGCCTACATCCCGCAGGGGGACAGCAGCCCCAGCATTTT; CDR3aa: CASSLHPAGGQQPQHF
d_gene: TRBD1; abundance: few; v_gene: TRBV7-2; j_gene: TRBJ2-2; CDR3nt: TGTGCCAGCAGCCAGGTGACAGGGTACACCGGGGAGCTGTTTTTT; CDR3aa: CASSQVTGYTGELFF
d_gene: .; abundance: .; v_gene: TRBV27; j_gene: TRBJ2-1; CDR3nt: TGTGCCAGCAGTCCCCAACTAGACAATGAGCAGTTCTTC; CDR3aa: CASSPQLDNEQFF
d_gene: .; abundance: many; v_gene: TRBV7-2; j_gene: TRBJ1-6; CDR3nt: TGTGCCAGCAGCTTAGGGGGGGGCGGTTCACCCCTCCACTTT; CDR3aa: CASSLGGGGSPLHF
d_gene: TRBD2; abundance: .; v_gene: TRBV7-8; j_gene: TRBJ2-1; CDR3nt: TGTGCCAGCAGCTTATGGGCTAGCGGGAGGTTATACAATGAGCAGTTCTTC; CDR3aa: CASSLWASGRLYNEQFF
d_gene: .; abundance: .; v_gene: TRBV19; j_gene: TRBJ2-5; CDR3nt: TGTGCCAGTAGTCGCGAGGGGAGAGAGACCCAGTACTTC; CDR3aa: CASSREGRETQYF
d_gene: TRBD2; abundance: .; v_gene: TRBV7-2; j_gene: TRBJ2-5; CDR3nt: TGTGCCAGCAGCTCGCCGTCTAGCGGGAGCCAAGAGACCCAGTACTTC; CDR3aa: CASSSPSSGSQETQYF
d_gene: .; abundance: few; v_gene: TRBV24-1; j_gene: TRBJ2-1; CDR3nt: TGTGCCACCAGTACCGGGAGCAAAGATGAGCAGTTCTTC; CDR3aa: CATSTGSKDEQFF
d_gene: .; abundance: few; v_gene: TRBV7-9; j_gene: TRBJ2-1; CDR3nt: TGTGCCAGCAGCTTAGACGTTTTAGGGACGGACAATGAGCAGTTCTTC; CDR3aa: CASSLDVLGTDNEQFF
d_gene: TRBD2; abundance: few; v_gene: TRBV5-4; j_gene: TRBJ2-1; CDR3nt: TGTGCCAGCAGCTTGTTGGGGACTAGCGGGAGGCGGTTCAATGAGCAGTTCTTC; CDR3aa: CASSLLGTSGRRFNEQFF
d_gene: TRBD2; abundance: few; v_gene: TRBV12-3/TRBV12-4; j_gene: TRBJ2-1; CDR3nt: TGTGCCAGCAGTTACTGGTCTAGCGGGGACAATGAGCAGTTCTTC; CDR3aa: CASSYWSSGDNEQFF
d_gene: .; abundance: .; v_gene: TRBV25-1; j_gene: TRBJ1-2; CDR3nt: TGTGCCAGCAGCCACAACTCTGGCTACACCTTC; CDR3aa: CASSHNSGYTF
d_gene: TRBD2; abundance: .; v_gene: TRBV20-1; j_gene: TRBJ2-7; CDR3nt: TGCAGTTCGGGACTAGCGGCAAACTACGAGCAGTACTTC; CDR3aa: CSSGLAANYEQYF
d_gene: TRBD2; abundance: few; v_gene: TRBV4-1; j_gene: TRBJ2-7; CDR3nt: TGCGCCAGCAGCCAAGATACCCTAGCGGGGAACTACGAGCAGTACTTC; CDR3aa: CASSQDTLAGNYEQYF
d_gene: TRBD2; abundance: .; v_gene: TRBV4-1; j_gene: TRBJ2-3; CDR3nt: TGCGCCAGCAGCCTTACGGGACTAGCGGGAGAGTTGGCAGATACGCAGTATTTT; CDR3aa: CASSLTGLAGELADTQYF
d_gene: TRBD2; abundance: .; v_gene: TRBV7-6; j_gene: TRBJ2-1; CDR3nt: TGTGCCAGCAGCTACGACCTAGTAAGCGGGAGAAGAGCTGAGCAGTTCTTC; CDR3aa: CASSYDLVSGRRAEQFF
d_gene: TRBD2; abundance: few; v_gene: TRBV7-9; j_gene: TRBJ2-5; CDR3nt: TGTGCCAGCAGCCCCCCGGCGGGAGGAGAGACCCAGTACTTC; CDR3aa: CASSPPAGGETQYF
d_gene: .; abundance: few; v_gene: TRBV19; j_gene: TRBJ1-1; CDR3nt: TGTGCCAGTATGATTCAGGGTGGCGCTGAAGCTTTCTTT; CDR3aa: CASMIQGGAEAFF
d_gene: TRBD2; abundance: few; v_gene: TRBV11-3; j_gene: TRBJ2-2; CDR3nt: TGTGCCAGCAGCACGGGGTCAGCGGGAGTCTTCGGGAACACCGGGGAGCTGTTTTTT; CDR3aa: CASSTGSAGVFGNTGELFF
d_gene: .; abundance: few; v_gene: TRBV7-2; j_gene: TRBJ2-2; CDR3nt: TGTGCCAGCGGGGGGCGATCGAACACCGGGGAGCTGTTTTTT; CDR3aa: CASGGRSNTGELFF
d_gene: TRBD2; abundance: few; v_gene: TRBV24-1; j_gene: TRBJ2-3; CDR3nt: TGTGCCACCAGTGACTCCAGCGGGAACCCCGTCGATACGCAGTATTTT; CDR3aa: CATSDSSGNPVDTQYF
d_gene: .; abundance: few; v_gene: TRBV28; j_gene: TRBJ2-7; CDR3nt: TGTGCCAGCAGCCCACAGGGTCCTTTTTACGAGCAGTACTTC; CDR3aa: CASSPQGPFYEQYF
d_gene: TRBD1; abundance: .; v_gene: TRBV7-8; j_gene: TRBJ2-2; CDR3nt: TGTGCCAGCAGCTTAGGACAGGGGGCGACCGGGGAGCTGTTTTTT; CDR3aa: CASSLGQGATGELFF
d_gene: .; abundance: .; v_gene: TRBV7-8; j_gene: TRBJ2-5; CDR3nt: TGTGCCAGCAGCTTAGTTGGCGGGGAAGAGACCCAGTACTTC; CDR3aa: CASSLVGGEETQYF
d_gene: .; abundance: .; v_gene: TRBV11-1; j_gene: TRBJ2-3; CDR3nt: TGTGCCAGCAGCCTACAGGGTGGTAGCGGGCTTACTCCAGATACGCAGTATTTT; CDR3aa: CASSLQGGSGLTPDTQYF
d_gene: .; abundance: .; v_gene: TRBV7-9; j_gene: TRBJ2-1; CDR3nt: TGTGCCAGCAGTCCCGAACTAGCCGAATACAATGAGCAGTTCTTC; CDR3aa: CASSPELAEYNEQFF
d_gene: TRBD1; abundance: many; v_gene: TRBV7-2; j_gene: TRBJ2-3; CDR3nt: TGTGCCAGCAGCTACCCGGGACAGGGGGCCCCTAATACGCAGTATTTT; CDR3aa: CASSYPGQGAPNTQYF
d_gene: TRBD2; abundance: .; v_gene: TRBV20-1; j_gene: TRBJ2-2; CDR3nt: TGCAGTCCAAGAAGCGGGAACGGGGAGCTGTTTTTT; CDR3aa: CSPRSGNGELFF
d_gene: .; abundance: few; v_gene: TRBV19; j_gene: TRBJ1-1; CDR3nt: TGTGCCAGTAGTATCCCCAACAGGGTAGGAAACACTGAAGCTTTCTTT; CDR3aa: CASSIPNRVGNTEAFF
d_gene: .; abundance: many; v_gene: TRBV7-2; j_gene: TRBJ2-3; CDR3nt: TGTGCCAGCAGCATGGACCGTCCAGATACGCAGTATTTT; CDR3aa: CASSMDRPDTQYF
d_gene: TRBD2; abundance: .; v_gene: TRBV11-1; j_gene: TRBJ2-1; CDR3nt: TGTGCCAGCAGCTCCCCTGAAGCACTAGCGGGAGGGTTTTGGAGCGATGAGCAGTTCTTC; CDR3aa: CASSSPEALAGGFWSDEQFF
d_gene: .; abundance: .; v_gene: TRBV7-9; j_gene: TRBJ2-3; CDR3nt: TGTGCCAGCAGCTTTGGGGTGGCCACAGATACGCAGTATTTT; CDR3aa: CASSFGVATDTQYF
d_gene: TRBD2; abundance: .; v_gene: TRBV6-5; j_gene: TRBJ2-7; CDR3nt: TGTGCCAGCAGTCTAGCGGGAGGGGACTCCTACGAGCAGTACTTC; CDR3aa: CASSLAGGDSYEQYF
d_gene: .; abundance: few; v_gene: TRBV11-2; j_gene: TRBJ2-3; CDR3nt: TGTGCCAGCAGCGAAGGTAGCGGCACAGATACGCAGTATTTT; CDR3aa: CASSEGSGTDTQYF
d_gene: .; abundance: many; v_gene: TRBV12-3/TRBV12-4; j_gene: TRBJ1-2; CDR3nt: TGTGCCAGCAGTTTCGGGGGGCTTGGCTACACCTTC; CDR3aa: CASSFGGLGYTF